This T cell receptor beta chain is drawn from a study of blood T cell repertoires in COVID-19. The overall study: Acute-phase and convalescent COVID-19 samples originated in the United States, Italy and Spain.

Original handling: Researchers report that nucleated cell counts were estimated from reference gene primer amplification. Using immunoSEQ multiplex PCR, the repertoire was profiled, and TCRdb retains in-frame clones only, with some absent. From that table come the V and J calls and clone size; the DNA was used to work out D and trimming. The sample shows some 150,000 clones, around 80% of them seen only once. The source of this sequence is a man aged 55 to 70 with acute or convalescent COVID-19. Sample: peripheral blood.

CDR3 DNA sequence: TGTGCCATCACTTTCCAGGGGCCTCAGTTGGATACGCAGTATTTT. Its translation: CAITFQGPQLDTQYF. The chain uses TRBV10-3 and TRBJ2-3; weak D call: TRBD1 (6 bases). The CDR3 extends over 15 amino acids. The germline V and J ends were trimmed by 7 bases and 6 bases, with 20 bases remaining between them. Germline loops: CDR1 ENHRY, CDR2 SYGVKD.